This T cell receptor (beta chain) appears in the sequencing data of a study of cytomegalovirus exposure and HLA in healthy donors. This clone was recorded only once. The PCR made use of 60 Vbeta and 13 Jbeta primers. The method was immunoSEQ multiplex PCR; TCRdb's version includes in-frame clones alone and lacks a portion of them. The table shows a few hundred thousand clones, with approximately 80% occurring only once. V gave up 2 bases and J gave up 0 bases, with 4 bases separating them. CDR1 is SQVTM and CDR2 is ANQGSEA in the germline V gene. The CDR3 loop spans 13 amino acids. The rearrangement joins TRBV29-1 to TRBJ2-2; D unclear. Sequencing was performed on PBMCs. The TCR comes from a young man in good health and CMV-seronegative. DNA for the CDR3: TGCAGCGTTGAACAGACGAACACCGGGGAGCTGTTTTTT. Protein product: CSVEQTNTGELFF.